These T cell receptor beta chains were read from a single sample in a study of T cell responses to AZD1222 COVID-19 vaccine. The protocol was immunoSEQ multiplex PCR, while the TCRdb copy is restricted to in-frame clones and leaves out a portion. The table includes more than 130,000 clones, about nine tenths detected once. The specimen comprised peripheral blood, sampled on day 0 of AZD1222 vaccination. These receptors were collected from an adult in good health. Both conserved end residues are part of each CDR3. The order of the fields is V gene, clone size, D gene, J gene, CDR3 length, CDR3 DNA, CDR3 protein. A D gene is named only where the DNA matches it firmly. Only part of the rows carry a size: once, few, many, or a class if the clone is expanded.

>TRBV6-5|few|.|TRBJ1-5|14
TGTGCCACCGAGTCGGGGGCTCGCAATCAGCCCCAGCATTTT
CATESGARNQPQHF
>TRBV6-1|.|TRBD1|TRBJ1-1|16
TGTGCCAGCAGTGCCCCAATACAGGGGACGAACACTGAAGCTTTCTTT
CASSAPIQGTNTEAFF
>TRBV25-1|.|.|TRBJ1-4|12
TGTGCCAGCACAGGGGAGAATGAAAAACTGTTTTTT
CASTGENEKLFF
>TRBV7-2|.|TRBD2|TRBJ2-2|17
TGTGCCAGCAGCCGGGGACTAGCGGGGGCGGGAGTCGGGGAGCTGTTTTTT
CASSRGLAGAGVGELFF
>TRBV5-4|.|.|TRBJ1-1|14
TGTGCCAGCAGCTTATCAGTCAGTAACACTGAAGCTTTCTTT
CASSLSVSNTEAFF
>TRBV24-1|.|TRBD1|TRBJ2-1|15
TGTGCCACCAGTGATTTGCGGACAGGGAACAATGAGCAGTTCTTC
CATSDLRTGNNEQFF
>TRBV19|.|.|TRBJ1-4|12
TGTGCCAGTAGTATAGATCGCGAAAAACTGTTTTTT
CASSIDREKLFF
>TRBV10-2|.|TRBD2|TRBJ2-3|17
TGCGCCAGCAGACGAGGGACTAGCGGGGTCCACACAGATACGCAGTATTTT
CASRRGTSGVHTDTQYF
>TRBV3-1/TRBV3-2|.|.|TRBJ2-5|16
TGTGCCAGCAGCCAAGATCTAGGTAGGGTAGGGGAGACCCAGTACTTC
CASSQDLGRVGETQYF
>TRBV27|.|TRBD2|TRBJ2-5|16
TGTGCCAGCAGTCCGCGACTAGCGGGGGGGCCAGAGACCCAGTACTTC
CASSPRLAGGPETQYF
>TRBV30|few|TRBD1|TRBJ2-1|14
TGTGCCTGGAGGGACAGGGGCCCCCGCAATGAGCAGTTCTTC
CAWRDRGPRNEQFF
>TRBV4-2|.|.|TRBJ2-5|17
TGTGCCAGCAGCCAAGATTGGGTAGCGAGCTCGCAAGAGACCCAGTACTTC
CASSQDWVASSQETQYF
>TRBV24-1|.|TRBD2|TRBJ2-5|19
TGTGCCACCAGTGATTTTTCGACTAGCGGGAGGAGAGTTGGAGAGACCCAGTACTTC
CATSDFSTSGRRVGETQYF
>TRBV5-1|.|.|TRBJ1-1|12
TGCGCCAGCAGCTTGAGGGACACTGAAGCTTTCTTT
CASSLRDTEAFF
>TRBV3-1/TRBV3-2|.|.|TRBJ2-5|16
TGTGCCAGAAGCTGCCTAGTGGCCACCCATGACCGGACCCAGTACTTC
CARSCLVATHDRTQYF
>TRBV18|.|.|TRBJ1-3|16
TGTGCCAGCTCACCAGAGCAGTCGAGCTCTGGAAACACCATATATTTT
CASSPEQSSSGNTIYF
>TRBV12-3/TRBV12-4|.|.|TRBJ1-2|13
TGTGCCAGCAGTTTAGGACAGAGGAATGGCTACACCTTC
CASSLGQRNGYTF
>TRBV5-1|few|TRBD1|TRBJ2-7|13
TGCGCCAGCAGCTCACAAACAGGGGCGGTGGAGTACTTC
CASSSQTGAVEYF
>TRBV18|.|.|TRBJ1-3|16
TGTGCCAGCTCACCCTCGGGGGGGACCTCTGGAAACACCATATATTTT
CASSPSGGTSGNTIYF
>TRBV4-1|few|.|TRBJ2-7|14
TGCGCCAGCAGCGGGGGACCAAGCTCCTACGAGCAGTACTTC
CASSGGPSSYEQYF
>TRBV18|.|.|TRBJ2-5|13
TGTGCCAGCTCCCCCAGGGATAAAGAGACCCAGTACTTC
CASSPRDKETQYF
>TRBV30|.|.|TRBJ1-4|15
TGTGCCTGGAGTGTATCTTCGGGGCGTGGTGAAAAACTGTTTTTT
CAWSVSSGRGEKLFF
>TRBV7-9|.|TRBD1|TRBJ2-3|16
TGTGCCAGCAGCCCGAGACAGGGGGCATTTGAAGATACGCAGTATTTT
CASSPRQGAFEDTQYF
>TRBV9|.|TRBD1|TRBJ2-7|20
TGTGCCAGCAGCCCCAAATCTCCGGGACAGGGGACAACTCATTACTACGAGCAGTACTTC
CASSPKSPGQGTTHYYEQYF
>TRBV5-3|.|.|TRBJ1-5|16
TGTGCCAGAAGCTTGAGGCGGGGATGGTCCAATCAGCCCCAGCATTTT
CARSLRRGWSNQPQHF
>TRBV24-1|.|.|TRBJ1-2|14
TGTGCCACCAGTGAGAGGACCCGTCGGAATGGCTACACCTTC
CATSERTRRNGYTF
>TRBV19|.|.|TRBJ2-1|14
TGTGCCATAGCAGCGAGGGGACTCTACAATGAGCAGTTCTTC
CAIAARGLYNEQFF
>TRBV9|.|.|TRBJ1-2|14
TGTGCCAGCAGGGAGGACAGCCGTAACTATGGCTACACCTTC
CASREDSRNYGYTF
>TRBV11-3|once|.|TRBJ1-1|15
TGTGCCAGCAGCGCTATAACAGGCGGGGACACTGAAGCTTTCTTT
CASSAITGGDTEAFF
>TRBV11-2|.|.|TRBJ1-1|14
TGTGCCAGCAAAACGGAGGGGCTGGACACTGAAGCTTTCTTT
CASKTEGLDTEAFF
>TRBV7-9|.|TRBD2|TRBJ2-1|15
TGTGCCAGCAGCTTAGTTAGCGGGAGCATGAATGAGCAGTTCTTC
CASSLVSGSMNEQFF
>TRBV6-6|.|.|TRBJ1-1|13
TGTGCCAGTCGAACCGTCACGAACACTGAAGCTTTCTTT
CASRTVTNTEAFF
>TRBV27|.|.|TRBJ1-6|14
TGTGCCAGCAGTTTTTGGGGGTCGAGTTCACCCCTCCACTTT
CASSFWGSSSPLHF
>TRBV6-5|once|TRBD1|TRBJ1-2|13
TGTGCCAGCAGGGGGACAGGGGGCAACGGCTACACCTTC
CASRGTGGNGYTF
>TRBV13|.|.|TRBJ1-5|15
TGTGCCAGCAGCTTCGGAGACGGGAGCAATCAGCCCCAGCATTTT
CASSFGDGSNQPQHF
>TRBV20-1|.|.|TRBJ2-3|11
TGCAGTGCTCACAGCACAGATACGCAGTATTTT
CSAHSTDTQYF
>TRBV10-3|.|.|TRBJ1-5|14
TGTGCCATCAGTGAGTCTAGGAGCAATCAGCCCCAGCATTTT
CAISESRSNQPQHF
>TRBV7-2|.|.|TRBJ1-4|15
TGTGCCAGCAGCTTAAGCAGGGGACCTAATGAAAAACTGTTTTTT
CASSLSRGPNEKLFF
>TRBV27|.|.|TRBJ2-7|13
TGTGCCAGCAGTCGAGGATCCAATTACGAGCAGTACTTC
CASSRGSNYEQYF
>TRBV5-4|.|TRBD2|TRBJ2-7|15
TGTGCCAGCAGCGTCTCGGGGGCGGGGGGGCTAGAGCAGTACTTC
CASSVSGAGGLEQYF
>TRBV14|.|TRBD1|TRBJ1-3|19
TGTGCCAGCAGCCCCAAGGAGAGTGGGGCAGGGGGCTGGAGAAACACCATATATTTT
CASSPKESGAGGWRNTIYF
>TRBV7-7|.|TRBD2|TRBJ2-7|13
TGTGCCAGCAGCGCCGGGGGGAACAACGAGCAGTACTTC
CASSAGGNNEQYF
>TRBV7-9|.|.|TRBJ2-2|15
TGTGCCAGCAGCTTGTTATCCACAAACACCGGGGAGCTGTTTTTT
CASSLLSTNTGELFF